Detailed here is one T cell receptor beta chain. This clone has a single count. Its specific antigen is unknown. No base quality information exists; no much larger clone differs at one position. The study tested focal radiation therapy combined with CTLA-4 blockade (ipilimumab) in patients with chemo-refractory metastatic non-small-cell lung cancer. The CDR3 sequence holds 13 residues, the cysteine and phenylalanine included. Of all the DNA, just the CDR3 is kept, 39 bases in frame from base 1. CDR1 and CDR2 are read off the germline V gene as SGHRS and YFSETQ. Relative to germline, V is 0 bases shorter and J is 2 bases shorter, with 5 bases between their ends. The data are from a study of radiotherapy plus CTLA-4 blockade in lung cancer (dated by TCRdb to between 2018 and 2020). The study in broad terms: Objective responses were observed in 18% of enrolled patients, and disease control was achieved in 31%. What the study reported, not specific to this receptor: Increased serum interferon-beta after radiation, together with early dynamic changes in blood T cell clones, were reported to be the strongest predictors of response. After treatment with radiotherapy and ipilimumab, TCR clones that originated in tumors expanded in peripheral blood.

Receptors were amplified or captured by the immunoSEQ multiplex PCR assay. TCRdb carries this immuneACCESS record with in-frame sequences only. Its versions omit some clonotypes, under half of them owing to an unresolved V gene in the studies checked, with the rest unexplained. Recorded for this sample are roughly 48,000 clones; more than 75% of them occurred a single time. Approximately 3.4% of the sample comes from the top ten. This clonotype originated in a human donor with non-small cell lung cancer who had stable disease on radiotherapy plus ipilimumab. The rearrangement combines TRBV5-1 with TRBJ1-1, with the D gene not confidently named. The sequencing used peripheral blood, collected from a patient treated with radiotherapy plus ipilimumab. The CDR3 sequence is CASSLVANTEAFF. The sequenced DNA: TGCGCCAGCAGCTTGGTAGCTAACACTGAAGCTTTCTTT.